Below, 8 T cell receptor beta chains from the same sample are listed, as sequenced in a study of T cells expressing NK-cell markers. Following a re-call of the 5' RACE reads, TCRdb has one entry per CDR3 protein and lacks DNA. This table lists some 300,000 distinct CDR3 sequences. Sequenced sample: blood T cells: a sorted CD56 or NKG2C T cell subset, CD4+ or CD8+ T cells, or bulk PBMC T cells (not recorded which). The receptors stem from a man between 18 and 29 years old in good health.

This chain uses TRBV7-9 with TRBJ1-2; absent DNA, TCRdb's TRBD1 call cannot be checked. Germline loops: CDR1 SEHNR, CDR2 FQNEAQ (reference sequence). The CDR3 spans 14 residues. The CDR3: CASSQDRGQSGYTF.

The chain links TRBV29-1 to TRBJ1-2. This CDR3 spans 13 amino acids. Germline CDR1 and CDR2: SQVTM and ANQGSEA. CDR3 amino acids: CSVDEGFGYGYTF. The whole variable domain, remainder taken from reference TRBV29-1 and TRBJ1-2, is SAVISQKPSRDICQRGTSLTIQCQVDSQVTMMFWYRQQPGQSLTLIATANQGSEATYESGFVIDKFPISRPNLTFSTLTVSNMSPEDSSIYLCSVDEGFGYGYTFGSGTRLTVV.

The chain combines TRBV5-1 with TRBJ2-3; TCRdb reports TRBD2, a call that lacks DNA to check it against. This CDR3 has 16 residues. The germline V gene encodes CDR1 SGHRS and CDR2 YFSETQ. The CDR3: CASSAGTSGSTDTQYF.

CDR3 sequence reads: CSAADTSTDTQYF. The V gene is TRBV20-1, the J gene TRBJ2-3; TCRdb reports TRBD1, a call that lacks DNA to check it against. The CDR3 is made up of 13 amino acids. The germline V gene has CDR1 DFQATT and CDR2 SNEGSKA (reference sequence).

The chain recombines TRBV20-1 with TRBJ1-2; the TCRdb D gene call, TRBD1, has no DNA to confirm it. CDR3 length equals 12 residues. CDR1 and CDR2 from the germline V gene are DFQATT and SNEGSKA (reference sequence). The CDR3 sequence: CSARRGSLGYTF.

V usage is TRBV12-3 or TRBV12-4 and J usage is TRBJ2-3; TCRdb selects TRBD2, and the lack of DNA leaves this call unchecked. The CDR3 runs to 18 residues. The CDR3 reads CASSLAQSIALFADTQYF.

The chain couples TRBV11-2 to TRBJ2-3; TCRdb outputs TRBD2, but without DNA this stays unchecked. Germline CDR1 reads SGHAT; CDR2 reads FQNNGV. The CDR3 covers 18 residues. The CDR3 loop reads CASSLVRSSGRSTDTQYF.

V usage is TRBV3-1 and J usage is TRBJ2-6; TCRdb designates TRBD1, a call that cannot be tested without DNA. The CDR3 consists of 18 residues. Germline assignment: CDR1 LGHDT and CDR2 YNNKEL (reference sequence). CDR3 sequence reads: CASSRGTFKSSGANVLTF.